These 7 T cell receptor beta chains were sequenced from one sample in a study of T cells after posttransplantation cyclophosphamide. Only in-frame clones appear in the TCRdb table, and some are missing; sequencing was by immunoSEQ multiplex PCR. Singletons are absent from the sample, which has 30,000 to 35,000 clones. The specimen sequenced was PBMCs. These TCRs come from a woman in her 50s in good health and a related stem cell transplant donor.

This clone has ten or more counts. The chain recombines TRBV6-1 with TRBJ1-1; D is perhaps TRBD1 (5 bases). This CDR3 contains 18 residues. CDR1 is MNHNS and CDR2 is SASEGT in the germline V gene. Trimming took 1 base from V and 5 from J, leaving 23 bases between them. The CDR3 nucleotides are TGTGCCAGCAGTGAAGTGGTCGGCAGGGTAGGAGTAAGGACTGAAGCTTTCTTT. This sequence encodes CASSEVVGRVGVRTEAFF.

This clone came up many times. The chain is built from TRBV7-3 and TRBJ2-2, with D tentatively TRBD1 (5 bases). Germline lookup yields CDR1 SGHTA and CDR2 FQGTGA. The CDR3 extends over 14 amino acids. V was shortened by 4 bases and J by 4 bases, with 10 bases between the two germline ends. The CDR3, as DNA: TGTGCCAGCAGCTCCGACAGCAGCACCGGGGAGCTGTTTTTT. This encodes CASSSDSSTGELFF.

This clone was seen repeatedly, ten times or more. This chain uses TRBV5-1 with TRBJ2-1, with a weak D call TRBD1 (5 bases). Germline-derived CDR1 and CDR2 are SGHRS and YFSETQ. The CDR3 has 14 amino acids. The ends were cut back, 0 bases at V and 1 base at J, with 5 bases in the middle. The CDR3 here is CASSLGTSYNEQFF. The CDR3 DNA reads TGCGCCAGCAGCTTGGGGACATCCTACAATGAGCAGTTCTTC.

This clone was found a few times. The rearrangement joins TRBV27 to TRBJ2-3; 7 bases are a match to TRBD2. Germline CDR1 reads MNHEY; CDR2 reads SMNVEV (reference sequence). CDR3 length: 13 amino acids. The V and J ends lost 3 bases and 3 bases, in that order; junction bases with no gene match: 0. In DNA, the CDR3 is TGTGCCAGCAGTTTGCGGGGGACAGATACGCAGTATTTT. Translation gives CASSLRGTDTQYF.

This clone was detected many times. The gene calls are TRBV12-5 and TRBJ2-3; D call uncertain. Germline CDR1 reads LGHNT; CDR2 reads FRNRAP. V dropped 2 bases and J dropped 1 base, with 4 bases sitting between them. The CDR3 totals 13 residues. The CDR3 nucleotides are TGTGCTAGTGGTTTGTCCGGCACAGATACGCAGTATTTT. Residues: CASGLSGTDTQYF.

This clone was seen many times. CDR3 sequence: CASSQRAGQPQHF. The CDR3 DNA reads TGCGCCAGCAGTCAAAGGGCCGGTCAGCCCCAGCATTTT. This rearrangement joins TRBV10-1 to TRBJ1-5; D is unresolved. This CDR3 spans 13 amino acids. Germline lookup yields CDR1 WNHNN and CDR2 SYGVQD (reference sequence). V lost 5 bases and J 6 bases, leaving 11 bases between the germline ends.

At least ten counts were recorded for this clone. This sequence joins TRBV18 and TRBJ1-2; no definite D call. CDR3 length equals 13 residues. CDR1 is KGHSH and CDR2 is LQKENI in the germline V gene. Between the trimmed V and J ends, which lost 5 bases and 0 bases, there was a span of 7 bases. The CDR3 loop reads CASSEGSNYGYTF. DNA of the CDR3: TGTGCCAGCTCAGAGGGCTCTAACTATGGCTACACCTTC. The full variable domain, in which reference TRBV18 and TRBJ1-2 provide the parts outside the CDR3, is NAGVMQNPRHLVRRRGQEARLRCSPMKGHSHVYWYRQLPEEGLKFMVYLQKENIIDESGMPKERFSAEFPKEGPSILRIQQVVRGDSAAYFCASSEGSNYGYTFGSGTRLTVV.